The 26 T cell receptor beta chains reported below all come from one sample, sequenced in a study of beta chain features in type 1 diabetes. cDNA synthesis used the whole RNA isolate, giving expressed TCRB sequences. Assay: immunoSEQ multiplex PCR; the TCRdb copy retains only in-frame clones and omits some. The sample gives over 100,000 clones, almost 40% of which show up once; roughly 0.059% is in the top ten. The sequencing input was stem cell memory CD4+ T cells from blood. The receptor set was obtained from a woman aged 18-30 years in good health.

The genes are TRBV25-1 and TRBJ2-1, with D maybe TRBD2 (6 bases). The CDR3 totals 18 residues. The V end lost 1 base, the J end lost 7 bases, and 23 bases lay between the germline ends. Germline values: CDR1 MGHDK, CDR2 SYGVNS. In DNA, the CDR3 is TGTGCCAGCAGTGAATGGCGCGGGACTCCCGGGGAGTTGAATGAGCAGTTCTTC. Its protein product is CASSEWRGTPGELNEQFF.

The genes are TRBV28 and TRBJ2-4; D perhaps matches TRBD1 (7 bases). This CDR3 is 19 amino acids long. V was shortened by 3 bases and J by 1 base, with 22 bases between the two germline ends. Germline CDR1 MDHEN, CDR2 SYDVKM. CDR3 bases: TGTGCCAGCAGTTTTATCCCCCAGGGGGGCCTTTGGGCCAAAAACATTCAGTACTTC. Translating gives CASSFIPQGGLWAKNIQYF.

The chain employs TRBV28 and TRBJ1-2; weak D call: TRBD1 (5 bases). This CDR3 spans 15 amino acids. With 5 bases removed from V and 5 bases from J, the gap between germline ends came to 18 bases. Germline values: CDR1 MDHEN, CDR2 SYDVKM. The CDR3 bases are TGTGCCAGCAGTCCAAATAAGGGACTGAAATATGGCTACACCTTC. This gives the protein CASSPNKGLKYGYTF.

V usage is TRBV5-1 and J usage is TRBJ1-1, with 9 nucleotides matching TRBD1. The V segment lost 5 bases and the J segment 2 bases; nucleotides outside the gene matches: 4. The germline CDR1 and CDR2 sequences are SGHRS and YFSETQ. The CDR3 is 14 amino acids. Here the CDR3 DNA reads TGCGCCAGCAGGGCGACAGGGGGAAACACTGAAGCTTTCTTT. Translated, it gives CASRATGGNTEAFF.

J is TRBJ2-7 and V is TRBV28; D remains ambiguous. Trimming removed 2 bases at V and 7 bases at J, with 21 bases between. CDR1 is MDHEN and CDR2 is SYDVKM in the germline V gene. CDR3 length: 16 amino acids. The CDR3 DNA reads TGTGCCAGCAGTTTACGAGGTCGAGTCGGCCTGAGGGAGCAGTACTTC. This sequence encodes CASSLRGRVGLREQYF.

V and J are TRBV20-1 and TRBJ2-1; D not certain. CDR1 and CDR2 (germline): DFQATT, SNEGSKA (reference sequence). The CDR3 loop spans 11 amino acids. V was trimmed by 3 bases and J by 3 bases, leaving 3 bases between them. The CDR3 sequence: CSASIYNEQFF. The CDR3 DNA is TGCAGTGCTAGTATCTACAATGAGCAGTTCTTC.

This clone was seen more than once but under ten times. The chain combines TRBV7-8 with TRBJ1-5; D not resolved. Trimming shortened V by 5 bases and J by 4 bases, and 18 bases separated the two germline ends. From germline, CDR1 is SGHVS and CDR2 FQNEAQ. CDR3 length: 16 residues. The CDR3 here is CASSPRQGLLNQPQHF. In nucleotides, the CDR3 is TGTGCCAGCAGCCCGAGGCAAGGACTGCTTAATCAGCCCCAGCATTTT. The complete variable domain, with remaining parts taken from reference TRBV7-8 and TRBJ1-5, reads GAGVSQSPRYKVAKRGQDVALRCDPISGHVSLFWYQQALGQGPEFLTYFQNEAQLDKSGLPSDRFFAERPEGSVSTLKIQRTQQEDSAVYLCASSPRQGLLNQPQHFGDGTRLSIL.

This clone appeared a single time. The chain combines TRBV9 with TRBJ2-7; 7 bases fit TRBD2. The CDR3 sequence is 16 residues long. Unmatched junction bases numbered 10, after V lost 4 bases and J lost 0 bases. CDR1 and CDR2 from the germline V gene are SGDLS and YYNGEE. For the CDR3, the DNA is TGTGCCAGCAGCCCACGCGGGAGTCATAGCTCCTACGAGCAGTACTTC. Residues: CASSPRGSHSSYEQYF.

The V and J genes are TRBV9 and TRBJ2-1; D gene ambiguous. Germline V gene data show CDR1 as SGDLS and CDR2 as YYNGEE. Between the trimmed V and J ends, which lost 0 bases and 4 bases, there was a span of 8 bases. The CDR3 consists of 14 residues. The DNA for the CDR3 is TGTGCCAGCAGCGTAGCTTCCAGGTACAATGAGCAGTTCTTC. It is translated as CASSVASRYNEQFF.

J is TRBJ2-5 and V is TRBV27; 10 bases are shared with TRBD2. In germline, CDR1 is MNHEY, CDR2 SMNVEV (reference sequence). CDR3 size: 15 residues. V gave up 8 bases and J gave up 4 bases; unmatched junction bases: 10. CDR3 in DNA: TGTGCCAGCGGCAAGGCTAGCGGGAGAGGAGAGACCCAGTACTTC. Residues: CASGKASGRGETQYF.

This clone has only one observation. The CDR3 protein is CASSLVRGSTDTQYF. The CDR3 DNA reads as TGCGCCAGCAGCTTAGTGCGGGGAAGCACAGATACGCAGTATTTT. The rearrangement joins TRBV5-1 to TRBJ2-3, with D possibly being TRBD2 (6 bases). CDR3 length equals 15 residues. Trimming took off 2 bases at V and 0 bases at J, with 10 bases between the two ends. Germline V lookup: CDR1 SGHRS, CDR2 YFSETQ.

This chain joins TRBV7-9 and TRBJ2-5; TRBD2 agrees at 14 bases. After removal of 11 bases from V and 4 bases from J, the junction contained 6 bases not matched to a gene. From germline, CDR1 is SEHNR and CDR2 FQNEAQ (reference sequence). The CDR3 contains 14 residues. The CDR3 is CAAGLAGGTETQYF. The CDR3 DNA reads TGTGCCGCCGGACTAGCGGGAGGTACAGAGACCCAGTACTTC.

Only a few counts were recorded for this clone. This rearrangement joins TRBV28 to TRBJ2-3; the match to TRBD2 covers 8 bases. Germline-derived CDR1 and CDR2 are MDHEN and SYDVKM. The CDR3 loop spans 15 amino acids. The V segment lost 10 bases and the J segment 4 bases; nucleotides outside the gene matches: 13. CDR3 region: CATQARGRTPDTQYF. CDR3 nucleotide sequence: TGTGCCACTCAGGCACGCGGGAGGACCCCAGATACGCAGTATTTT.

This clone was detected a few times. This sequence joins TRBV11-2 and TRBJ2-1; no definite D call. CDR3 length: 14 amino acids. V was trimmed by 4 bases and J by 8 bases, leaving 15 bases between them. Germline V gene data show CDR1 as SGHAT and CDR2 as FQNNGV. DNA of the CDR3: TGTGCCAGCAGCTCCCTCGGGTTAGGCTATGAGCAGTTCTTC. Amino acids: CASSSLGLGYEQFF. The full variable domain, its missing parts supplied by reference TRBV11-2 and TRBJ2-1, is EAGVAQSPRYKIIEKRQSVAFWCNPISGHATLYWYQQILGQGPKLLIQFQNNGVVDDSQLPKDRFSAERLKGVDSTLKIQPAKLEDSAVYLCASSSLGLGYEQFFGPGTRLTVL.

V gene TRBV30 combines with J gene TRBJ2-1; no definite D call. The CDR3 is made up of 14 amino acids. The germline V and J ends were trimmed by 6 bases and 0 bases, with 12 bases remaining between them. Germline CDR1 reads GTSNPN; CDR2 reads SVGIG (reference sequence). The CDR3 region has the DNA TGTGCCTGCGGTCTTCAAAGCTCCTACAATGAGCAGTTCTTC. Translated, it gives CACGLQSSYNEQFF.

The chain has TRBV7-9 and TRBJ2-4; 7 nucleotides align to TRBD2. CDR3 length: 15 residues. Per the germline V gene, CDR1 is SEHNR and CDR2 is FQNEAQ (reference sequence). With V trimmed by 5 bases and J by 9 bases, 13 bases remained unmatched. Written as DNA, the CDR3 is TGTGCCAGCAGCCAAATAGGGACCTCGGGGGGCATTCAGTACTTC. It yields the protein CASSQIGTSGGIQYF.

The table lists this clone with a few counts. J is TRBJ1-5 and V is TRBV25-1; D gene ambiguous. CDR3 size: 14 residues. Germline CDR1 MGHDK, CDR2 SYGVNS. V gave up 7 bases and J gave up 1 base, with 11 bases separating them. The CDR3 DNA sequence: TGTGCCAGCAATTTAATTTTCAGCAATCAGCCCCAGCATTTT. It specifies CASNLIFSNQPQHF.

The J gene is TRBJ2-3, the V gene TRBV18; TRBD2 matches 7 bases. The J segment lost 7 bases and the V segment lost 0 bases, leaving 10 bases of the junction unmatched. The CDR3 consists of 16 residues. Looked up from germline, CDR1 is KGHSH and CDR2 is LQKENI. CDR3 bases: TGTGCCAGCTCACCACCGAATCGCGGGAGTCTTAATACGCAGTATTTT. Encoded protein: CASSPPNRGSLNTQYF.

The chain is built from TRBV2 and TRBJ2-5; D gene ambiguous. V was cut by 5 bases and J by 2 bases, with 12 bases left in between. This CDR3 comprises 14 residues. Looked up from germline, CDR1 is SNHLY and CDR2 is FYNNEI. DNA for the CDR3: TGTGCCAGCAGTTTCAGGTCTTGGCAAGAGACCCAGTACTTC. Amino acids: CASSFRSWQETQYF.

CDR3 region: CASSARTSGRAADTQYF. The CDR3 DNA reads as TGTGCCAGCAGCGCACGGACTAGCGGGAGGGCCGCAGATACGCAGTATTTT. The rearrangement links TRBV9 to TRBJ2-3; 15 bases are a match to TRBD2. V was pared by 3 bases and J by 4 bases, with 6 bases of the junction left unmatched. This CDR3 is built from 17 residues. Germline V gene sequence: CDR1 SGDLS, CDR2 YYNGEE.

This clone was counted at least ten times. The rearrangement joins TRBV23-1 to TRBJ2-1, with D tentatively TRBD2 (6 bases). TRBV23-1 is an open reading frame, and its role is uncertain. V was clipped by 8 bases and J by 5 bases, with 13 bases between them. The CDR3 is 13 residues long. CDR3 sequence reads: CASLGTFHNEQFF. Here the CDR3 DNA reads TGCGCCAGCCTCGGGACTTTTCACAATGAGCAGTTCTTC.

The gene calls are TRBV9 and TRBJ1-2; TRBD1 agrees at 9 bases. This CDR3 comprises 14 residues. The germline gives CDR1 SGDLS, CDR2 YYNGEE. J lost 7 bases, V lost 2 bases, and 6 bases had no gene match. This CDR3 is CASSVDGQGSGYTF. As DNA, the CDR3 is TGTGCCAGCAGCGTGGATGGACAGGGGTCTGGCTACACCTTC.

This clone was detected only a few times. The chain couples TRBV4-2 to TRBJ2-1, with D tentatively TRBD1 (6 bases). Trimming shortened V by 3 bases and J by 4 bases, and 19 bases separated the two germline ends. CDR1 is LGHNA and CDR2 is YNFKEQ in the germline V gene. The CDR3 contains 17 residues. The CDR3 coding sequence is TGTGCCAGCAGCCAGGCGGGCACAGGGACCCCGTACAATGAGCAGTTCTTC. Protein product: CASSQAGTGTPYNEQFF.

The gene calls are TRBV7-3 and TRBJ2-7; D is perhaps TRBD2 (6 bases). Trimming removed 5 bases from V and 6 bases from J, with 20 bases in between. In germline, CDR1 is SGHTA, CDR2 FQGTGA. This CDR3 contains 15 residues. In DNA form, the CDR3 reads TGTGCCAGCAGCCTCCCGCGGGACTTTCCGCGCGAGCAGTACTTC. Protein product: CASSLPRDFPREQYF. The complete variable domain, with remaining parts taken from reference TRBV7-3 and TRBJ2-7, reads GAGVSQTPSNKVTEKGKYVELRCDPISGHTALYWYRQSLGQGPEFLIYFQGTGAADDSGLPNDRFFAVRPEGSVSTLKIQRTERGDSAVYLCASSLPRDFPREQYFGPGTRLTVT.

This chain connects TRBV5-4 to TRBJ1-2, with D uncertain. The V gene lost 1 base and the J gene lost 2 bases, with 6 bases spanning the gap. This CDR3 has 13 residues. Germline loops: CDR1 SGHNT, CDR2 YYREEE (reference sequence). DNA for the CDR3: TGTGCCAGCAGCTTGCAGGAAAACTATGGCTACACCTTC. Its protein product is CASSLQENYGYTF.

The gene calls are TRBV27 and TRBJ2-1; 11 bases align to TRBD2. The CDR3 runs to 18 residues. The ends lost 1 base at V and 15 bases at J; junction bases unmatched: 20. Germline-derived CDR1 and CDR2 are MNHEY and SMNVEV (reference sequence). The CDR3 sequence is CASSLYREGSSGRSARFF. The DNA of the CDR3 is TGTGCCAGCAGTTTATATCGAGAGGGGTCTAGCGGGAGGAGTGCGCGGTTCTTC.